These 8 T cell receptor beta chains came from one sample sequenced in a study of T cell responses to AZD1222 COVID-19 vaccine. TCRdb's copy holds only in-frame clones and misses some; the assay was immunoSEQ multiplex PCR. The sample includes fewer than 90,000 clones, about 86% of them seen just once. The starting material was peripheral blood, obtained 28 days after the second AZD1222 dose. Every receptor here comes from an adult who received the AZD1222 COVID-19 vaccine.

The sample holds one count of this clone. The gene calls are TRBV28 and TRBJ2-1, with D tentatively TRBD1 (6 bases). Germline assignment: CDR1 MDHEN and CDR2 SYDVKM. V shed 6 bases and J shed 1 base, with 16 bases lying between them. This CDR3 has 16 residues. As DNA, the CDR3 is TGTGCCAGCAGCCTACAGGGCGGGTGGTCCTACAATGAGCAGTTCTTC. This sequence encodes CASSLQGGWSYNEQFF.

The J gene is TRBJ2-2, the V gene TRBV2; TRBD1 matches at 7 bases. The CDR3 runs to 15 residues. Per the germline V gene, CDR1 is SNHLY and CDR2 is FYNNEI. Trimming at V came to 3 bases and at J to 2 bases, leaving 3 bases not matched to a gene. The CDR3, as DNA: TGTGCCAGCAGTGACGACAGGGCTAACACCGGGGAGCTGTTTTTT. Translation: CASSDDRANTGELFF.

V gene TRBV28 combines with J gene TRBJ1-4, with D perhaps TRBD1 (5 bases). The CDR3 contains 15 residues. Germline CDR1 reads MDHEN; CDR2 reads SYDVKM. Trimming stripped 0 bases from V and 7 bases from J, with 12 bases between. This CDR3 is CASSLWVGDGEKLFF. The CDR3 bases are TGTGCCAGCAGTTTATGGGTGGGGGACGGTGAAAAACTGTTTTTT.

The chain uses TRBV19 and TRBJ2-5, with D possibly TRBD2 on 6 matching bases. V gave up 6 bases and J gave up 13 bases, with 18 bases separating them. The CDR3 sequence is 12 residues long. Germline loops: CDR1 LNHDA, CDR2 SQIVND (reference sequence). In nucleotides, the CDR3 is TGTGCCAGTAGGGGGGAGGCCCCCGAGTGGTACTTC. This codes for CASRGEAPEWYF.

The chain uses TRBV5-4 and TRBJ2-7, with TRBD2 matching over 13 bases. V dropped 0 bases and J dropped 0; count of bases not matched to a gene: 3. The CDR3 contains 17 residues. Germline CDR1 is SGHNT and CDR2 is YYREEE (reference sequence). The CDR3 nucleotides read TGTGCCAGCAGCTTGGGACTAGCGGGGGGTCTCTCCTACGAGCAGTACTTC. This encodes CASSLGLAGGLSYEQYF.

The genes are TRBV5-4 and TRBJ2-5; unclear D gene. Trimming left V 4 bases short and J 5 bases short, with 15 bases between. This CDR3 region has 14 residues. The germline V gene encodes CDR1 SGHNT and CDR2 YYREEE (reference sequence). CDR3: CASSRDPSGETQYF. The CDR3, as DNA: TGTGCCAGCAGCCGAGACCCCTCTGGGGAGACCCAGTACTTC.

V gene TRBV7-9 combines with J gene TRBJ1-3; D gene ambiguous. V was shortened by 5 bases and J by 5 bases, with 16 bases between the two germline ends. Germline lookup yields CDR1 SEHNR and CDR2 FQNEAQ (reference sequence). The CDR3 runs 15 residues. The CDR3 sequence is CASSAPGVNRNTIYF. The CDR3 DNA sequence: TGTGCCAGCAGCGCCCCGGGAGTCAATCGAAACACCATATATTTT.

J is TRBJ2-5 and V is TRBV7-2, with D uncertain. The CDR3 has 13 amino acids. Deletions cut 4 bases from V and 3 bases from J, with 9 bases between. The germline V gene has CDR1 SGHTA and CDR2 FQGNSA. As DNA, the CDR3 is TGTGCCAGCAGCTCCCGGCCCGAAGAGACCCAGTACTTC. It is translated as CASSSRPEETQYF.